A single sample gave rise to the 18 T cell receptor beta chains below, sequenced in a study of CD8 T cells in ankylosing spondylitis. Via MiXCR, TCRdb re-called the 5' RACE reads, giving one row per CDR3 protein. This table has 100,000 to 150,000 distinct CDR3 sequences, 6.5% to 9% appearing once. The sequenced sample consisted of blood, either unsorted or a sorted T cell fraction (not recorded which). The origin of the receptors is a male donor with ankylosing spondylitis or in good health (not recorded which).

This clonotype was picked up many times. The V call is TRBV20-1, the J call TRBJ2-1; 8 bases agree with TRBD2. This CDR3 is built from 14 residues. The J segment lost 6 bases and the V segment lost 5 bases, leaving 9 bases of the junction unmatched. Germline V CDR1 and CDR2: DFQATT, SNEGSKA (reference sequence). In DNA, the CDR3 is TGCAGTGCTTACCCGTCCGGGACTAGCAATGAGCAGTTCTTC. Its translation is CSAYPSGTSNEQFF.

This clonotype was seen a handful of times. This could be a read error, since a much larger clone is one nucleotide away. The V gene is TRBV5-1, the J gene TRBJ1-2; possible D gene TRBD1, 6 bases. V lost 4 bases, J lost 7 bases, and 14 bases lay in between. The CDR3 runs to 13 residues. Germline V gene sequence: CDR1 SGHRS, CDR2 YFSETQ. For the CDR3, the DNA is TGCGCCAGCAGCACAGGGAGCTTCTTTGGCTACACCTTC. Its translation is CASSTGSFFGYTF.

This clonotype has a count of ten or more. Here the CDR3 reads CASSFTGGMNTEAFF. In DNA form, the CDR3 reads TGTGCCAGCAGCTTCACAGGGGGCATGAACACTGAAGCTTTCTTT. The rearrangement links TRBV5-4 to TRBJ1-1; TRBD1 matches 9 bases. Germline loops: CDR1 SGHNT, CDR2 YYREEE (reference sequence). Trimming cost V 2 bases and J 0 bases; bases outside gene matches: 2. The CDR3 is 15 residues long. The full variable domain, its missing parts supplied by reference TRBV5-4 and TRBJ1-1, is ETGVTQSPTHLIKTRGQQVTLRCSSQSGHNTVSWYQQALGQGPQFIFQYYREEENGRGNFPPRFSGLQFPNYSSELNVNALELDDSALYLCASSFTGGMNTEAFFGQGTRLTVV.

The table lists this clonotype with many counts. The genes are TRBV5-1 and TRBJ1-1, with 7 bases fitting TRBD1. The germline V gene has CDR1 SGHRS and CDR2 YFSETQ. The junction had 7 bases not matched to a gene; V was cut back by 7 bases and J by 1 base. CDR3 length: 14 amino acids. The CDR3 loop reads CASYIGTANTEAFF. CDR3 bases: TGCGCCAGCTATATTGGGACAGCGAACACTGAAGCTTTCTTT.

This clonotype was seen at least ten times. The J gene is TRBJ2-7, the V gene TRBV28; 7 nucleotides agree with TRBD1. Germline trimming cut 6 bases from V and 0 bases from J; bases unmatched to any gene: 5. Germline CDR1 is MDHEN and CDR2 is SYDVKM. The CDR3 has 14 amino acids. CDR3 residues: CASRRGQNSYEQYF. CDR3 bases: TGTGCCAGCAGACGGGGACAGAACTCCTACGAGCAGTACTTC.

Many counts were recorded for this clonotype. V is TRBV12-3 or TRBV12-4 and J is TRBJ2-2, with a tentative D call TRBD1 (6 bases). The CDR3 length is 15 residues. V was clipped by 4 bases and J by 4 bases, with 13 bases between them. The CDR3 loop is CASSWLGAGTGELFF. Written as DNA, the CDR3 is TGTGCCAGCAGTTGGCTGGGGGCGGGCACCGGGGAGCTGTTTTTT.

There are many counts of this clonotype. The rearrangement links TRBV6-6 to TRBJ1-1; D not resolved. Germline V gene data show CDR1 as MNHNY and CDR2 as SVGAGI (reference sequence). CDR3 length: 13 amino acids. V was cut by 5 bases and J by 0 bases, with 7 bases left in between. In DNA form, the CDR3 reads TGTGCCAGCAGTCAGACACTGAACACTGAAGCTTTCTTT. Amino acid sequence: CASSQTLNTEAFF.

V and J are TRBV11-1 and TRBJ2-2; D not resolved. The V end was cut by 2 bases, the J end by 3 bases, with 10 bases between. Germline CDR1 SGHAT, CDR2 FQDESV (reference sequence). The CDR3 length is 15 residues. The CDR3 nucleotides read TGTGCCAGCAGCTTAAGTTTTCAGGACACCGGGGAGCTGTTTTTT. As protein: CASSLSFQDTGELFF.

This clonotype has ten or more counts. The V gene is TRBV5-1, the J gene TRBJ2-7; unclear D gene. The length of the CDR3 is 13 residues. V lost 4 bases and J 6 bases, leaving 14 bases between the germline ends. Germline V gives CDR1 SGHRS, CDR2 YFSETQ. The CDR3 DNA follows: TGCGCCAGCAGCCCCACCGTCCGGGTCGAGCAGTACTTC. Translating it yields CASSPTVRVEQYF. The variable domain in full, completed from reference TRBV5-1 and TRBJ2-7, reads KAGVTQTPRYLIKTRGQQVTLSCSPISGHRSVSWYQQTPGQGLQFLFEYFSETQRNKGNFPGRFSGRQFSNSRSEMNVSTLELGDSALYLCASSPTVRVEQYFGPGTRLTVT.

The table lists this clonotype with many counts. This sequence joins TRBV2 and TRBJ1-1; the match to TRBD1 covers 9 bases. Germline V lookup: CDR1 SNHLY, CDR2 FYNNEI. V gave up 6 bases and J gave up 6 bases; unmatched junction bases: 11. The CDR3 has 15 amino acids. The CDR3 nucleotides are TGTGCCAGCAGGGAATTAGACAGGGGGAGGTCTGAAGCTTTCTTT. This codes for CASRELDRGRSEAFF.

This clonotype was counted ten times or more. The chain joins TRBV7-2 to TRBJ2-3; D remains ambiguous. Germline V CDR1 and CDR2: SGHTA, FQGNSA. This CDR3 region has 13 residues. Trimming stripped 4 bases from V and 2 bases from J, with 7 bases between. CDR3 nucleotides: TGTGCCAGCAGCTCTGTCTTCACAGATACGCAGTATTTT. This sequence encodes CASSSVFTDTQYF.

The CDR3 region is CAWSQLAGGAETQYF. The CDR3 nucleotides are TGTGCCTGGAGTCAGTTAGCGGGAGGGGCGGAGACCCAGTACTTC. The chain uses TRBV30 and TRBJ2-5; TRBD2 matches 11 bases. V was clipped by 2 bases and J by 5 bases; unmatched bases: 7. The CDR3 is 15 amino acids. In germline, CDR1 is GTSNPN, CDR2 SVGIG (reference sequence).

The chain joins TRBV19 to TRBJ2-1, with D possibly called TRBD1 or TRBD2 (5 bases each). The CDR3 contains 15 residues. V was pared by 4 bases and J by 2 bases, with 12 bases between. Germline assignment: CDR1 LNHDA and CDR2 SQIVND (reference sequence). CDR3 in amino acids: CASSNSGPPYNEQFF. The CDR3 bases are TGTGCCAGTAGTAACTCGGGGCCCCCCTACAATGAGCAGTTCTTC.

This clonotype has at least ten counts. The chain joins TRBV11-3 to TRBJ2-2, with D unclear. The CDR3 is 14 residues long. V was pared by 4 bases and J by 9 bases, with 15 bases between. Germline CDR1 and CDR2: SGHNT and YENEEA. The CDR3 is CASSSYSAPWELFF. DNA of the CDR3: TGTGCCAGCAGCTCGTATTCAGCCCCCTGGGAGCTGTTTTTT.

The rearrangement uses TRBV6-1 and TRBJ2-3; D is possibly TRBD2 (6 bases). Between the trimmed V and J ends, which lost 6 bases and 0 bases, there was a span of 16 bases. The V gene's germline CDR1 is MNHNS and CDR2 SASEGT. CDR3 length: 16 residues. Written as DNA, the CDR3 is TGTGCCAGCAGGGACCGGACGGGGGAGAGCACAGATACGCAGTATTTT. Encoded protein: CASRDRTGESTDTQYF.

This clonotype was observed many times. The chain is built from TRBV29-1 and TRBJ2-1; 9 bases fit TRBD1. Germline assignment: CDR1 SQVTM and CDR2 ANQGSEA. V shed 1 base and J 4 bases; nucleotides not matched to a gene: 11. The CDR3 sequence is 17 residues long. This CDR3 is CSVEAVIGTGTYNEQFF. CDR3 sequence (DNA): TGCAGCGTTGAAGCCGTAATTGGGACAGGGACTTACAATGAGCAGTTCTTC.

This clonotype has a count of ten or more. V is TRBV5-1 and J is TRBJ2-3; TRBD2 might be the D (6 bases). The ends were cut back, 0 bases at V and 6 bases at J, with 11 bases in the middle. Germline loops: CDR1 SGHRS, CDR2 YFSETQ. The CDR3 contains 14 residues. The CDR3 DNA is TGCGCCAGCAGCTTGGAACCGGGGGTGGATACGCAGTATTTT. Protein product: CASSLEPGVDTQYF. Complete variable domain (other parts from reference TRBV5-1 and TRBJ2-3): KAGVTQTPRYLIKTRGQQVTLSCSPISGHRSVSWYQQTPGQGLQFLFEYFSETQRNKGNFPGRFSGRQFSNSRSEMNVSTLELGDSALYLCASSLEPGVDTQYFGPGTRLTVL.

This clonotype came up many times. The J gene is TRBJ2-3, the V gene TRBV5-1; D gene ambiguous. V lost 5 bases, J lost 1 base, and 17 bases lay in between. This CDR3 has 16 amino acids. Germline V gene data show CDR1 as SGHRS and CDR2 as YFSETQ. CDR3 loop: CASSSYDLPGTDTQYF. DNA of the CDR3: TGCGCCAGCAGTTCCTACGACTTGCCCGGCACAGATACGCAGTATTTT.